These 2 T cell receptor beta chains were all obtained from the same sample, sequenced in a study of T-cell memory formation after mild COVID-19 (dated by TCRdb to the early 2020s). The library was built by means of 5' RACE. Sequencing used an Illumina NovaSeq 6000. TCRdb ran its own pipeline on the public reads, namely fastp trimming at Q25 and MiXCR clone calling, and kept in-frame beta chains. For every CDR3 protein sequence, its rows merge into one entry that carries the most common genes and DNA. The table for this sample lists about 270,000 distinct CDR3 sequences; over 15% of them were counted only once. 20% to 25% of the sample is taken by the ten largest. Sequences were obtained from PBMCs or a T cell subset sorted from them (not recorded which). These receptors were obtained from a man between 18 and 35 years old who had mild COVID-19 (a few samples of this study predate the infection). The sample titles of this study are shuffled in the database, so cell type and time point are left out; the donor was told from shared clones.

The V call is TRBV30, the J call TRBJ2-2; no clear D. V was pared by 2 bases and J by 12 bases, with 10 bases between. The CDR3 length is 11 residues. CDR1 and CDR2 from the germline V gene are GTSNPN and SVGIG (reference sequence). CDR3 sequence reads: CAWSPSSKLFF. The CDR3 DNA is TGTGCCTGGAGTCCCAGTAGCAAGCTGTTTTTT.

This rearrangement joins TRBV5-6 to TRBJ2-1; 13 nucleotides agree with TRBD2. Germline V gives CDR1 SGHDT, CDR2 YYEEEE. The CDR3 loop spans 16 amino acids. The junction had 6 bases not matched to a gene; V was cut back by 0 bases and J by 9 bases. CDR3 residues: CASSLEPGLAGTEQFF. Here the CDR3 DNA reads TGTGCCAGCAGCTTGGAGCCGGGACTAGCGGGGACTGAGCAGTTCTTC.